One sample yielded the 32 T cell receptor beta chains listed below, sequenced in a study of blood T cell repertoires in COVID-19 (dated by TCRdb to 2020 to 2022). The library relied on the immunoSEQ multiplex PCR assay. Sourced from immuneACCESS, this table was stored by TCRdb with only in-frame sequences that have V and J called. A share of the clones is absent; for the studies checked, an unresolved V gene accounts for under half, and the remainder has no known explanation. This sample is represented by hundreds of thousands of clones; about nine tenths of them were singletons. The ten largest clones capture roughly a sixth of the sample. The sample taken for sequencing was PBMCs or T cells enriched from blood (not recorded which). These receptors were taken from a man aged 18 to 29 who had recovered from COVID-19.

This clone was counted once. The V call is TRBV30, the J call TRBJ2-2; 14 nucleotides align to TRBD2. CDR3 size: 16 residues. Trimming cost V 2 bases and J 8 bases; bases outside gene matches: 7. Per germline, CDR1 GTSNPN and CDR2 SVGIG (reference sequence). This chain's CDR3 is CAWSPGLAGVAGELFF. The DNA of the CDR3 is TGTGCCTGGAGTCCGGGACTAGCGGGAGTAGCTGGGGAGCTGTTTTTT.

The CDR3 protein is CAWSVYGTESTEAFF. CDR3 sequence (DNA): TGTGCCTGGAGTGTGTACGGGACAGAAAGCACTGAAGCTTTCTTT. The V and J genes are TRBV30 and TRBJ1-1; 7 bases line up with TRBD1. The CDR3 loop spans 15 amino acids. V gave up 0 bases and J gave up 4 bases; unmatched junction bases: 8. The germline V gene encodes CDR1 GTSNPN and CDR2 SVGIG (reference sequence).

The chain couples TRBV12-5 to TRBJ1-5; D is unclear. CDR3 length: 16 amino acids. Trimming stripped 5 bases from V and 0 bases from J, with 14 bases between. Looked up from germline, CDR1 is LGHNT and CDR2 is FRNRAP. The CDR3: CASGTKADYSNQPQHF. CDR3 in DNA: TGTGCTAGTGGTACTAAAGCAGACTATAGCAATCAGCCCCAGCATTTT.

The J gene is TRBJ1-4, the V gene TRBV19; D not certain. Looked up from germline, CDR1 is LNHDA and CDR2 is SQIVND (reference sequence). CDR3 size: 16 residues. Trimming shortened V by 5 bases and J by 5 bases, and 18 bases separated the two germline ends. CDR3 in amino acids: CASSLMAALRNEKLFF. The CDR3 DNA follows: TGTGCCAGTAGTCTCATGGCGGCGCTGAGAAATGAAAAACTGTTTTTT.

Points on this clone: Other DNA variants within this sample encode the same CDR3. The chain joins TRBV7-9 to TRBJ1-2; 7 positions match TRBD1. Losses at the gene ends were 4 bases for V and 5 bases for J; bases not matched to a gene: 4. Germline V gene lookup returns CDR1 SEHNR and CDR2 FQNEAQ (reference sequence). The CDR3 contains 13 residues. As DNA, the CDR3 is TGTGCCAGCAGCTCCGGGACAGCTTATGGCTACACCTTC. Translation gives CASSSGTAYGYTF.

The chain has TRBV2 and TRBJ2-7; TRBD2 agrees at 8 bases. V dropped 1 base and J dropped 9; count of bases not matched to a gene: 5. The CDR3 is 13 residues long. CDR1 and CDR2 (germline): SNHLY, FYNNEI. The CDR3 region is CASSEGGRNSQYF. The CDR3 DNA sequence: TGTGCCAGCAGTGAAGGCGGGAGGAACTCGCAGTACTTC.

The V and J genes are TRBV5-1 and TRBJ2-5; D perhaps matches TRBD1 (6 bases). This CDR3 comprises 15 residues. The germline V gene encodes CDR1 SGHRS and CDR2 YFSETQ. V lost 4 bases, J lost 5 bases, and 18 bases lay in between. CDR3 in DNA: TGCGCCAGCAGCCGTTCCGCAGGGGATGGCGAGACCCAGTACTTC. Translating gives CASSRSAGDGETQYF.

The V gene is TRBV30, the J gene TRBJ2-5, with D unclear. The V and J ends lost 0 bases and 5 bases respectively, with 4 bases between them. The CDR3 contains 11 residues. Germline V gene sequence: CDR1 GTSNPN, CDR2 SVGIG (reference sequence). CDR3 sequence (DNA): TGTGCCTGGAGTGTGAGTGAGACCCAGTACTTC. Residues: CAWSVSETQYF.

The rearrangement uses TRBV7-2 and TRBJ1-2; no clear D. The V end lost 3 bases, the J end lost 5 bases, and 13 bases lay between the germline ends. This CDR3 spans 14 amino acids. The germline V gene encodes CDR1 SGHTA and CDR2 FQGNSA. The CDR3 is CASSFLETGYGYTF. Written as DNA, the CDR3 is TGTGCCAGCAGCTTCCTAGAGACGGGGTATGGCTACACCTTC.

V gene TRBV5-1 combines with J gene TRBJ2-7; TRBD1 aligns across 8 bases. The CDR3 spans 12 residues. Unmatched junction bases numbered 0, after V lost 2 bases and J lost 5 bases. Germline V gene sequence: CDR1 SGHRS, CDR2 YFSETQ. CDR3 bases: TGCGCCAGCAGCTTACAGGGGGACGAGCAGTACTTC. Translation gives CASSLQGDEQYF.

The V and J genes are TRBV3-1 (or the pseudogene TRBV3-2) and TRBJ2-2, with D tentatively TRBD1 (6 bases). Germline V gene lookup returns CDR1 LGHDT and CDR2 YNNKEL (reference sequence). CDR3 size: 18 residues. V was trimmed by 4 bases and J by 6 bases, leaving 24 bases between them. The CDR3 region is CASSLKRGRGIVAGELFF. CDR3 nucleotide sequence: TGTGCCAGCAGCCTAAAACGGGGCAGGGGCATAGTGGCCGGGGAGCTGTTTTTT.

J is TRBJ1-5 and V is TRBV7-6; 7 nucleotides line up with TRBD1. In germline, CDR1 is SGHVS, CDR2 FNYEAQ. Trimming took 0 bases from V and 6 from J; bases not matched to a gene: 2. The CDR3 covers 14 residues. The CDR3 loop is CASSLAPGGQPQHF. CDR3 in DNA: TGTGCCAGCAGCTTAGCGCCAGGGGGTCAGCCCCAGCATTTT.

The V call is TRBV10-3, the J call TRBJ2-1; D possibly corresponds to TRBD1 (6 bases). The CDR3 contains 15 residues. Germline values: CDR1 ENHRY, CDR2 SYGVKD. Trimming took 5 bases from V and 4 from J, leaving 15 bases between them. This chain's CDR3 is CAISTGDRSYNEQFF. The CDR3 region has the DNA TGTGCCATCAGTACGGGCGACAGGTCGTACAATGAGCAGTTCTTC.

This rearrangement joins TRBV4-2 to TRBJ2-7, with 10 bases lining up with TRBD2. This CDR3 comprises 15 residues. After removal of 2 bases from V and 7 bases from J, the junction contained 8 bases not matched to a gene. Germline V gene sequence: CDR1 LGHNA, CDR2 YNFKEQ. The CDR3 nucleotides read TGTGCCAGCAGCCAAAGAACTAGCGGGATCGGGGAGCAGTACTTC. This encodes CASSQRTSGIGEQYF.

V is TRBV7-2 and J is TRBJ2-1; 7 nucleotides line up with TRBD2. Per the germline V gene, CDR1 is SGHTA and CDR2 is FQGNSA. The CDR3 runs to 14 residues. V lost 1 base, J lost 9 bases, and 6 bases stayed unmatched. The CDR3 spells CASSLGGGPSEQFF. The CDR3 DNA sequence: TGTGCCAGCAGCTTAGGGGGAGGGCCGAGTGAGCAGTTCTTC.

The rearrangement links TRBV7-2 to TRBJ1-5; the D gene is possibly TRBD1 (5 bases). The germline V gene has CDR1 SGHTA and CDR2 FQGNSA. This CDR3 is 15 amino acids long. V was trimmed by 1 base and J by 9 bases, leaving 16 bases between them. The DNA of the CDR3 is TGTGCCAGCAGCTTAGAGGGGTCAGGGTCTCCGCCCCAGCATTTT. Translating gives CASSLEGSGSPPQHF.

The V call is TRBV7-6, the J call TRBJ2-3, with TRBD2 identical over 8 bases. The germline V gene has CDR1 SGHVS and CDR2 FNYEAQ. This CDR3 contains 15 residues. With V trimmed by 6 bases and J by 2 bases, 7 bases remained unmatched. The CDR3: CASRPTSGDTDTQYF. As DNA, the CDR3 is TGTGCCAGCAGGCCTACTAGCGGCGACACAGATACGCAGTATTTT. Based on the CDR3 plus reference TRBV7-6 and TRBJ2-3, the full variable domain is GAGVSQSPRYKVTKRGQDVALRCDPISGHVSLYWYRQALGQGPEFLTYFNYEAQQDKSGLPNDRFSAERPEGSISTLTIQRTEQRDSAMYRCASRPTSGDTDTQYFGPGTRLTVL.

A single count supports this clone. The rearrangement joins TRBV3-1 (or the pseudogene TRBV3-2) to TRBJ1-2; perhaps TRBD1 as D (5 bases). The germline CDR1 and CDR2 sequences are LGHDT and YNNKEL (reference sequence). V dropped 0 bases and J dropped 3 bases, with 8 bases sitting between them. This CDR3 has 14 residues. The CDR3 DNA sequence: TGTGCCAGCAGCCAAGATCCACAGGACTATGGCTACACCTTC. As protein: CASSQDPQDYGYTF.

This chain connects TRBV6-5 to TRBJ1-1, with 8 bases aligning to TRBD1. The V and J ends lost 9 bases and 4 bases, in that order; junction bases with no gene match: 10. The CDR3 consists of 14 residues. Germline assignment: CDR1 MNHEY and CDR2 SVGAGI. The CDR3 nucleotides read TGTGCCAGTGGACAGGGTAGGGCGGGCACTGAAGCTTTCTTT. Translation: CASGQGRAGTEAFF.

V is TRBV11-3 and J is TRBJ2-1; unclear D gene. The CDR3 length is 13 residues. CDR1 and CDR2 from the germline V gene are SGHNT and YENEEA. V lost 1 base, J lost 7 bases, and 8 bases lay in between. The CDR3 coding sequence is TGTGCCAGCAGCTTAGGTGTATCTAATGAGCAGTTCTTC. It encodes CASSLGVSNEQFF.

This chain joins TRBV27 and TRBJ2-7; the D gene is possibly TRBD1 (7 bases). Germline V gene data show CDR1 as MNHEY and CDR2 as SMNVEV (reference sequence). Trimming removed 6 bases at V and 6 bases at J, with 18 bases between. The CDR3 is made up of 14 amino acids. CDR3 in DNA: TGTGCCAGCAGATTGGGTGCAGGGGGGCGCGAGCAGTACTTC. This gives the protein CASRLGAGGREQYF.

The chain uses TRBV19 and TRBJ1-1; D is possibly TRBD1 (5 bases). The CDR3 is 14 amino acids. The germline V gene encodes CDR1 LNHDA and CDR2 SQIVND (reference sequence). Trimming shortened V by 3 bases and J by 1 base, and 9 bases separated the two germline ends. The CDR3 coding sequence is TGTGCCAGTAGTATTCTCGACAGGAACACTGAAGCTTTCTTT. Encoded protein: CASSILDRNTEAFF. Drawing the rest from reference TRBV19 and TRBJ1-1, the complete variable domain is DGGITQSPKYLFRKEGQNVTLSCEQNLNHDAMYWYRQDPGQGLRLIYYSQIVNDFQKGDIAEGYSVSREKKESFPLTVTSAQKNPTAFYLCASSILDRNTEAFFGQGTRLTVV.

V and J are TRBV5-4 and TRBJ1-2, with 7 positions matching TRBD1. The CDR3 is 15 residues long. Trimming removed 5 bases from V and 4 bases from J; junction bases left unmatched: 11. Germline V lookup: CDR1 SGHNT, CDR2 YYREEE (reference sequence). CDR3 DNA sequence: TGTGCCAGCAGACACGACCGACAGGGCCCCTATGGCTACACCTTC. It translates to CASRHDRQGPYGYTF.

This clone was seen more than once but under ten times. The J gene is TRBJ2-3, the V gene TRBV30, with 9 bases lining up with TRBD2. V lost 2 bases to trimming and J lost 2 bases; unmatched junction nucleotides: 5. This CDR3 has 15 residues. From germline, CDR1 is GTSNPN and CDR2 SVGIG (reference sequence). The CDR3 region has the DNA TGTGCCTGGAGTCCTCTAGCGGGGATCACAGATACGCAGTATTTT. Amino acids: CAWSPLAGITDTQYF.

The gene calls are TRBV11-2 and TRBJ2-5; TRBD1 might be the D (5 bases). The CDR3 sequence is 18 residues long. Per germline, CDR1 SGHAT and CDR2 FQNNGV. Trimming left V 1 base short and J 4 bases short, with 22 bases between. The CDR3: CASSLVGRIRAGRETQYF. The DNA for the CDR3 is TGTGCCAGCAGCTTAGTAGGGCGTATCAGGGCTGGTCGAGAGACCCAGTACTTC.

This clone was observed a handful of times. The rearrangement joins TRBV14 to TRBJ1-2, with TRBD1 matching 8 bases. CDR1 and CDR2 (germline): SGHDN, FVKESK. The V and J ends lost 4 bases and 8 bases, in that order; junction bases with no gene match: 3. This CDR3 contains 12 residues. The CDR3 DNA reads TGTGCCAGCAGCCCGACAGGGGTAGGCTACACCTTC. This gives the protein CASSPTGVGYTF.

This clone was counted a single time. The chain joins TRBV19 to TRBJ2-1; 12 bases line up with TRBD2. The CDR3 is 16 residues long. Germline V gives CDR1 LNHDA, CDR2 SQIVND (reference sequence). V shed 4 bases, J shed 7 bases, and the junction held 8 bases outside the gene matches. The CDR3, as DNA: TGTGCCAGTAGTACAGGACTAGCGGGAAGGTTAAATGAGCAGTTCTTC. This gives the protein CASSTGLAGRLNEQFF.

V gene TRBV18 combines with J gene TRBJ2-1, with 10 bases identical to TRBD2. Looked up from germline, CDR1 is KGHSH and CDR2 is LQKENI. This CDR3 is built from 15 residues. Trimming removed 3 bases from V and 9 bases from J; junction bases left unmatched: 8. Here the CDR3 DNA reads TGTGCCAGCTCACCGACTAGCGGGCAGAAGGTTGAGCAGTTCTTC. It translates to CASSPTSGQKVEQFF.

This chain links TRBV3-1 (or the pseudogene TRBV3-2) with TRBJ2-2; TRBD2 matches at 7 bases. The germline V gene encodes CDR1 LGHDT and CDR2 YNNKEL (reference sequence). CDR3 size: 14 residues. V was clipped by 4 bases and J by 5 bases; unmatched bases: 4. CDR3 sequence: CASSPLGGTGELFF. The CDR3 DNA reads as TGTGCCAGCAGCCCCCTCGGGGGGACCGGGGAGCTGTTTTTT.

The CDR3 here is CASSFIRDTEAFF. The CDR3 DNA follows: TGTGCCAGCAGTTTCATCCGGGACACTGAAGCTTTCTTT. The chain joins TRBV12-3 or TRBV12-4 to TRBJ1-1; D remains unclear. CDR3 size: 13 residues. Trimming took 3 bases from V and 3 from J, leaving 8 bases between them.

The CDR3 sequence is CASSPSGGPDTQYF. CDR3 nucleotides: TGTGCCAGCAGCCCCAGCGGGGGACCAGATACGCAGTATTTT. The chain recombines TRBV7-9 with TRBJ2-3; 8 nucleotides match TRBD2. The length of the CDR3 is 14 residues. Trimming took 5 bases from V and 4 from J; bases not matched to a gene: 5. CDR1 SEHNR and CDR2 FQNEAQ come from the germline V gene (reference sequence).

This chain uses TRBV7-4 with TRBJ1-4; no reliable D call. The CDR3 is made up of 16 amino acids. Trimming left V 0 bases short and J 0 bases short, with 8 bases between. Germline CDR1 and CDR2: SGHVT and SQSDAQ. The CDR3 sequence is CASSLAWSATNEKLFF. The DNA of the CDR3 is TGTGCCAGCAGCTTAGCGTGGAGTGCAACTAATGAAAAACTGTTTTTT.